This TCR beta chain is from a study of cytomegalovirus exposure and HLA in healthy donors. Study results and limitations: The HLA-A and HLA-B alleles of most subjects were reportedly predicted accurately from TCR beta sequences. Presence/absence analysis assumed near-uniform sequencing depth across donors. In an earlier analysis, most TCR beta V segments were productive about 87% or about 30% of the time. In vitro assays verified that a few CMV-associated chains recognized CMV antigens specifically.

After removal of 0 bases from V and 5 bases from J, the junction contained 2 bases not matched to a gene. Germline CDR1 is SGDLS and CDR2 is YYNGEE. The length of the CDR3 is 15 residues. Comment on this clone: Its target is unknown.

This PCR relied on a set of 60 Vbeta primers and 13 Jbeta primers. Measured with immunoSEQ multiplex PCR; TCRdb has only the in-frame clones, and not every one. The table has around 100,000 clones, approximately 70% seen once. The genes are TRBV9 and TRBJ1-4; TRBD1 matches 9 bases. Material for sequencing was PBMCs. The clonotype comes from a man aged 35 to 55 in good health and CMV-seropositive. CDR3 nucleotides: TGTGCCAGCAGCGTAGGGGGGACAGGGAATGAAAAACTGTTTTTT. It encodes CASSVGGTGNEKLFF.